This is a list of T cell receptor beta chains from one sample in a study of cytomegalovirus exposure and HLA in healthy donors. Produced via immunoSEQ multiplex PCR; TCRdb's table is partial and in-frame only. This table has 150,000 to 200,000 clones, more than 65% appearing once. The source material was PBMCs. Source of these receptors: a man between 50 and 59 years old in good health and CMV-seropositive. Each CDR3 is given with its conserved first and last residue. The D gene is left open where the match is weak. A row's size may be missing; if present it is once, few, many or a size class.

V	J	D	size	CDR3	DNA
TRBV9	TRBJ1-2	.	.	CASTNGGFYGYTF	TGTGCCAGCACGAACGGGGGGTTCTATGGCTACACCTTC
TRBV4-1	TRBJ2-7	TRBD2	.	CASSPSGLAGTYEQYF	TGCGCCAGCAGCCCCTCCGGACTAGCGGGGACCTACGAGCAGTACTTC
TRBV5-8	TRBJ2-3	.	few	CASSQGSLGDTQYF	TGTGCCAGCAGCCAAGGGAGCCTGGGAGATACGCAGTATTTT
TRBV5-1	TRBJ2-1	TRBD1	.	CASSFRDSSYNEQFF	TGCGCCAGCAGCTTCCGGGACAGCTCCTACAATGAGCAGTTCTTC
TRBV5-5	TRBJ1-2	TRBD1	.	CASSTGTGVQYGYTF	TGTGCCAGCAGCACCGGGACAGGGGTTCAGTATGGCTACACCTTC
TRBV18	TRBJ1-1	.	once	CASSPGGNIEAFF	TGTGCCAGCTCACCGGGGGGGAACATTGAAGCTTTCTTT
TRBV30	TRBJ2-1	.	once	CAWNSGLHNEQFF	TGTGCCTGGAACTCGGGACTCCACAATGAGCAGTTCTTC
TRBV6-1	TRBJ1-6	.	.	CASSPPGENSPLHF	TGTGCCAGCAGCCCCCCAGGGGAGAATTCACCCCTCCACTTT
TRBV5-1	TRBJ1-2	.	.	CASSQGQSYGYTF	TGCGCCAGCAGCCAAGGACAGAGCTATGGCTACACCTTC
TRBV27	TRBJ2-2	TRBD1	.	CASSRFLDRAPGELFF	TGTGCCAGCAGCCGTTTCCTGGACAGGGCTCCCGGGGAGCTGTTTTTT
TRBV27	TRBJ2-3	.	.	CASTPGQTSTDTQYF	TGTGCCAGCACTCCGGGTCAAACTAGCACAGATACGCAGTATTTT
TRBV19	TRBJ2-3	TRBD2	.	CASSVLTGGRDTQYF	TGTGCCAGTAGTGTTTTGACGGGGGGGCGGGATACGCAGTATTTT
TRBV5-1	TRBJ1-2	.	.	CASSPSPGVHGYTF	TGCGCCAGCAGCCCTTCTCCAGGGGTCCATGGCTACACCTTC
TRBV4-1	TRBJ1-1	.	.	CASSHRTLGMNTEAFF	TGCGCCAGCAGCCACCGGACATTGGGCATGAACACTGAAGCTTTCTTT
TRBV5-1	TRBJ1-1	.	.	CASSRSGDSNTEAFF	TGCGCCAGCAGCCGTTCGGGGGACTCTAACACTGAAGCTTTCTTT
TRBV28	TRBJ2-5	TRBD2	.	CASSILAGVEETQYF	TGTGCCAGCAGTATCTTAGCGGGAGTAGAAGAGACCCAGTACTTC
TRBV5-1	TRBJ1-1	TRBD1	.	CASSFRGNLDTEAFF	TGCGCCAGCAGCTTCAGGGGGAATCTTGACACTGAAGCTTTCTTT
TRBV7-8	TRBJ2-3	.	.	CASSLARGRTRTQYF	TGTGCCAGCAGCTTAGCGCGAGGGAGGACAAGGACGCAGTATTTT
TRBV5-1	TRBJ2-5	TRBD1	.	CASSLVGQGASETQYF	TGCGCCAGCAGCTTGGTCGGGCAGGGGGCGAGTGAGACCCAGTACTTC
TRBV28	TRBJ1-1	.	.	CASIPDIMNTEAFF	TGTGCCAGCATCCCGGACATTATGAACACTGAAGCTTTCTTT
TRBV6-4	TRBJ2-1	TRBD2	once	CASSDSASGRNEQFF	TGTGCCAGCAGTGACTCGGCTAGCGGGAGAAATGAGCAGTTCTTC
TRBV2	TRBJ2-2	.	.	CASNGVLATGELFF	TGTGCCAGCAACGGGGTCTTAGCCACCGGGGAGCTGTTTTTT